The present T cell receptor (beta chain) was sequenced within a study of siplizumab effects on memory and regulatory T cells. The protocol was immunoSEQ multiplex PCR, while the TCRdb copy is restricted to in-frame clones and leaves out a portion. The data show 100,000 or so clones, around 93% seen once. V lost 6 bases and J lost 2, with 11 bases in between. The CDR3 spans 13 residues. Germline V lookup: CDR1 MDHEN, CDR2 SYDVKM. This TCR was recovered from a human donor in good health. Sequencing was done on a sample of non-Treg CD4+ T cells sorted from blood. V and J are TRBV28 and TRBJ2-7; no clear D. CDR3 amino acids: CASRTTITYEQYF. The CDR3 DNA sequence: TGTGCCAGCAGGACAACTATTACCTACGAGCAGTACTTC.